Detailed here is one TCR beta chain. One heparinised blood draw averaging approximately 0.11 L was given by each donor. The investigators reverse transcribed all of the isolated RNA, so they sequenced expressed TCRB transcripts. Libraries were prepared by immunoSEQ multiplex PCR; TCRdb keeps only in-frame clonotypes and omits some of them. The data show almost 350,000 clones, 6.5% to 10% seen once. This CDR3 has 13 amino acids. The germline gives CDR1 LNHDA, CDR2 SQIVND (reference sequence). The V segment lost 7 bases and the J segment 6 bases; nucleotides outside the gene matches: 6. This record comes from a study of beta chain features in type 1 diabetes.

The chain carries TRBV19 and TRBJ1-2; 9 positions match TRBD1. Material: central memory CD4+ T cells from blood. The receptor was derived from a woman aged 18-29 years in good health. The CDR3 region is CASTEQGANGYTF. The CDR3 DNA follows: TGTGCCAGTACGGAACAGGGGGCAAATGGCTACACCTTC.